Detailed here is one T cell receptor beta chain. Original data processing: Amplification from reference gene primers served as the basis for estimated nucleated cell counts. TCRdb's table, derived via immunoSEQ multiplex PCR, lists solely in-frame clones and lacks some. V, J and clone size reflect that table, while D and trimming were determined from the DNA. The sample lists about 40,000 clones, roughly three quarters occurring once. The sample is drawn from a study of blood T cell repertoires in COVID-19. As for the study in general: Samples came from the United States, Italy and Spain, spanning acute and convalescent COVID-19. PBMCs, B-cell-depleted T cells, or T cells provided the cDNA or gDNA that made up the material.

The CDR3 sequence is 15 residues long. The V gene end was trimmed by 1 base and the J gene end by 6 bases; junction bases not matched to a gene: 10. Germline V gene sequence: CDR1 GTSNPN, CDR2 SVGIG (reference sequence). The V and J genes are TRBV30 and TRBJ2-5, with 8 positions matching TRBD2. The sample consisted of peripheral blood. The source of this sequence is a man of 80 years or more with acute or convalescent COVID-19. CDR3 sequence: CAWSDGLAGGKTQYF. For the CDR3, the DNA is TGTGCCTGGAGTGATGGACTAGCCGGCGGAAAGACCCAGTACTTC.